The 13 T cell receptor beta chains in this list originate from one sample, sequenced in a study of shared clonotypes between healthy human individuals (dated by TCRdb to the early 2020s). Libraries were constructed by the immunoSEQ multiplex PCR assay. Imported from immuneACCESS, the table was reduced by TCRdb to in-frame sequences with V and J called. These copies leave out some clones; in studies compared against another copy, an unresolved V gene accounts for under half, and the cause of the remainder is not known. In this sample the table shows around 530,000 clones, around 81% of which occur a single time. Of the sample, about 12% is held by the ten largest clones. The sequenced sample was PBMCs. All receptors come from a woman aged 40 to 55 in good health. Some clones in this sample may be carry-over from other donors' samples.

V gene TRBV13 combines with J gene TRBJ2-7; 10 bases agree with TRBD2. This CDR3 spans 17 amino acids. J was trimmed by 2 bases and V by 0 bases; bases with no gene match: 7. Germline assignment: CDR1 PRHDT and CDR2 FYEKMQ (reference sequence). CDR3 in amino acids: CASSLGGGLAVTYEQYF. In DNA, the CDR3 is TGTGCCAGCAGCTTAGGCGGAGGACTAGCGGTGACCTACGAGCAGTACTTC.

The gene calls are TRBV9 and TRBJ2-2; 7 positions match TRBD2. CDR1 and CDR2 from the germline V gene are SGDLS and YYNGEE. This CDR3 is built from 18 residues. V was clipped by 0 bases and J by 1 base; unmatched bases: 9. The CDR3: CASSVVLVERENTGELFF. CDR3 in DNA: TGTGCCAGCAGCGTAGTGTTAGTGGAGCGGGAGAACACCGGGGAGCTGTTTTTT.

Remarks on this clone: It is likely a read error: a sequence one base away is far more abundant. The same CDR3 can be traced to other DNA sequences in this sample. The chain couples TRBV7-9 to TRBJ1-1, with D maybe TRBD1 (6 bases). The CDR3 covers 12 residues. From germline, CDR1 is SEHNR and CDR2 FQNEAQ (reference sequence). Deletions cut 5 bases from V and 5 bases from J, with 9 bases between. Here the CDR3 reads CASSLRGTEAFF. Written as DNA, the CDR3 is TGTGCCAGCAGCCTCAGGGGAACTGAAGCTTTCTTT.

The chain links TRBV27 to TRBJ2-7, with 12 bases fitting TRBD2. CDR1 and CDR2 (germline): MNHEY, SMNVEV (reference sequence). J gave up 4 bases and V 6 bases, and 4 bases lay outside the gene matches. This CDR3 spans 14 amino acids. The CDR3 spells CASRTSGRTYEQYF. The CDR3 DNA follows: TGTGCCAGCAGGACTAGCGGGAGAACGTACGAGCAGTACTTC.

The chain uses TRBV5-1 and TRBJ2-3, with 7 bases aligning to TRBD2. CDR1 is SGHRS and CDR2 is YFSETQ in the germline V gene. V lost 0 bases, J lost 4 bases, and 5 bases stayed unmatched. This CDR3 spans 15 amino acids. CDR3 residues: CASSLVGGRSDTQYF. The CDR3 DNA reads as TGCGCCAGCAGCTTGGTTGGCGGGAGATCAGATACGCAGTATTTT.

This clone was seen only once. The CDR3 protein is CASRDRHKGEKLFF. The CDR3 DNA reads as TGTGCCAGTAGGGACCGACACAAGGGTGAAAAACTGTTTTTT. The V gene is TRBV19, the J gene TRBJ1-4; D unresolved. Germline values: CDR1 LNHDA, CDR2 SQIVND (reference sequence). Trimming cost V 6 bases and J 7 bases, with 15 bases left between them. This CDR3 is 14 amino acids long.

This clone was detected a few times. CDR3 in amino acids: CASSSPTSGSGVDTQYF. As DNA, the CDR3 is TGTGCCAGCAGCTCCCCGACTAGCGGGAGCGGAGTAGATACGCAGTATTTT. The V and J genes are TRBV7-6 and TRBJ2-3, with TRBD2 matching over 12 bases. The CDR3 extends over 17 amino acids. Germline V CDR1 and CDR2: SGHVS, FNYEAQ. V shed 4 bases, J shed 5 bases, and the junction held 10 bases outside the gene matches. Variable domain in full (rest from reference TRBV7-6 and TRBJ2-3): GAGVSQSPRYKVTKRGQDVALRCDPISGHVSLYWYRQALGQGPEFLTYFNYEAQQDKSGLPNDRFSAERPEGSISTLTIQRTEQRDSAMYRCASSSPTSGSGVDTQYFGPGTRLTVL.

This clone was picked up one time. The V and J genes are TRBV10-3 and TRBJ1-4; no clear D. This CDR3 has 14 residues. V lost 4 bases to trimming and J lost 0 bases, with 6 bases between them. Per germline, CDR1 ENHRY and CDR2 SYGVKD. The CDR3 nucleotides are TGTGCCATCAGTGGAGGAGCAACTAATGAAAAACTGTTTTTT. This translates into CAISGGATNEKLFF.

Points on this clone: It is likely a read error: a sequence one base away is far more abundant. The chain links TRBV6-6 to TRBJ2-2, with D maybe TRBD1 (6 bases). V shed 6 bases and J shed 3 bases, with 11 bases lying between them. The length of the CDR3 is 14 residues. Germline V lookup: CDR1 MNHNY, CDR2 SVGAGI (reference sequence). The CDR3 spells CASRSGADTGELFF. The CDR3 nucleotides read TGTGCCAGCAGGTCAGGGGCGGACACCGGGGAGCTGTTTTTT.

This clone was counted once. This chain links TRBV4-2 with TRBJ2-1, with TRBD2 matching over 14 bases. The germline gives CDR1 LGHNA, CDR2 YNFKEQ. The V gene end was trimmed by 3 bases and the J gene end by 10 bases; junction bases not matched to a gene: 2. The CDR3 consists of 14 residues. The CDR3 coding sequence is TGTGCCAGCAGCCAGGGACTAGCGGGAGTGGAGCAGTTCTTC. Translation: CASSQGLAGVEQFF.

The rearrangement links TRBV29-1 to TRBJ2-5; D call uncertain. CDR1 is SQVTM and CDR2 is ANQGSEA in the germline V gene. The CDR3 totals 14 residues. Trimming removed 4 bases from V and 1 base from J, with 13 bases in between. CDR3 DNA: TGCAGCGTTGCGCGAGCTTCGCCCCAAGAGACCCAGTACTTC. Translating gives CSVARASPQETQYF.

This clone was detected a few times. The chain recombines TRBV6-1 with TRBJ1-5; possibly TRBD1 for D (5 bases). Trimming left V 2 bases short and J 4 bases short, with 12 bases between. Germline V gene sequence: CDR1 MNHNS, CDR2 SASEGT. The CDR3 consists of 15 residues. CDR3 in DNA: TGTGCCAGCAGTGAATGGGGGAGGGGAAATCAGCCCCAGCATTTT. Amino acids: CASSEWGRGNQPQHF.

This clone was counted at least ten times. V is TRBV4-2 and J is TRBJ2-2; D unresolved. The CDR3 runs to 15 residues. V lost 0 bases to trimming and J lost 6 bases, with 11 bases between them. CDR1 is LGHNA and CDR2 is YNFKEQ in the germline V gene. Here the CDR3 DNA reads TGTGCCAGCAGCCAAGAATCCGGGTATGCCGGGGAGCTGTTTTTT. Amino acid sequence: CASSQESGYAGELFF.